This T cell receptor (beta chain) comes out of a study of T-cell reconstitution after alpha-beta-depleted transplantation in children. Preparation of the TCRbeta library involved a method that used unique molecular identifiers. TCRdb used MiXCR to reprocess the PCR reads, holding one entry per CDR3 protein. The sample holds about 500,000 distinct CDR3 sequences, 32% seen once. The germline gives CDR1 SGHAT, CDR2 FQDESV (reference sequence). The CDR3 runs to 14 residues. V shed 2 bases and J shed 8 bases, with 13 bases lying between them. The specimen was PBMCs from the stem cell graft donor, collected from the stem cell graft. This clonotype was obtained from a human donor who donated a stem cell graft to a child with aplastic anemia. V is TRBV11-1 and J is TRBJ2-1, with D possibly being TRBD2 (5 bases). In DNA form, the CDR3 reads TGTGCCAGCAGCTTACGACGTCTAGCCGATGAGCAGTTCTTC. It yields the protein CASSLRRLADEQFF.